This T cell receptor (beta chain) emerged from a study of naive and memory T cell subsets. Study-wide results and limits: Potentially, T cell activation and differentiation skew this RNA-based measurement.

Four PCR rounds used nested alpha and beta constant region primers plus the SP2 primer. Alpha and beta constant region primers primed reverse transcription for blood and skin samples. TCRdb analysed the 5' RACE reads with MiXCR anew, one entry per CDR3 protein. The data hold roughly 60,000 distinct CDR3 sequences, with around 8% observed a single time. The sample holds a few counts of this clonotype. The antigen remains undetermined. With 5 bases removed from V and 6 bases from J, the gap between germline ends came to 11 bases. The CDR3 loop spans 12 amino acids. Germline CDR1 is LNHDA and CDR2 is SQIVND (reference sequence). The library had UMIs added by 3' ligation of an oligonucleotide to TCR cDNA. Unsorted total RNA, roughly 1 to 1,100 ng, was DNase treated before reverse transcription.

This clonotype was obtained from a female donor in good health. The chain links TRBV19 to TRBJ2-7; D may be TRBD1 (5 bases). The CDR3 loop is CASSSTETEQYF. The CDR3 bases are TGTGCCAGTAGTTCGACAGAGACCGAGCAGTACTTC.